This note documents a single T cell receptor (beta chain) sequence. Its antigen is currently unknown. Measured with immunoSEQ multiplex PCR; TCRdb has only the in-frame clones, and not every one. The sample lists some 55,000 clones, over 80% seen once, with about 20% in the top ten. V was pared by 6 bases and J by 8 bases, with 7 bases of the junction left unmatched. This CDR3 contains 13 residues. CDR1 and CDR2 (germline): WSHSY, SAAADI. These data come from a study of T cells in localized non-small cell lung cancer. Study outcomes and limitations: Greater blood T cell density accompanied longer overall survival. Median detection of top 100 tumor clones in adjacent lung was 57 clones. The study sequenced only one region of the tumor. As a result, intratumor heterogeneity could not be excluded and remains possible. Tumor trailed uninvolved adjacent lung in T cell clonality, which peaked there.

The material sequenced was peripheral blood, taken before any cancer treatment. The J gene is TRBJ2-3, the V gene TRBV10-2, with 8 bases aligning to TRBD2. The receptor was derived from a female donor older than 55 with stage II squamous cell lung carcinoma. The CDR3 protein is CASRPGGPGTQYF. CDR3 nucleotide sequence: TGCGCCAGCAGACCGGGGGGGCCGGGTACGCAGTATTTT.